A single sample gave rise to the 17 T cell receptor beta chains below, sequenced in a study of Tregs in tolerant kidney transplant recipients. Method: immunoSEQ multiplex PCR; TCRdb's copy keeps in-frame clones and lacks some. The sample records about 100,000 clones, 90% to 95% being singletons. Here the sequenced sample was CD4+ T cells from blood, taken before the transplant. The receptor set was obtained from a human donor who received a combined kidney and bone marrow transplant.

The count of this clone is one. The chain uses TRBV4-2 and TRBJ2-3; 12 bases map to TRBD2. Germline trimming cut 3 bases from V and 2 bases from J; bases unmatched to any gene: 3. This CDR3 has 16 residues. Germline V lookup: CDR1 LGHNA, CDR2 YNFKEQ. Written as DNA, the CDR3 is TGTGCCAGCAGCCATGCTAGCGGGAGGGTCACAGATACGCAGTATTTT. Residues: CASSHASGRVTDTQYF.

J is TRBJ2-2 and V is TRBV11-2; 11 nucleotides line up with TRBD2. V lost 1 base and J lost 4; bases outside the gene matches: 8. The length of the CDR3 is 18 residues. Per germline, CDR1 SGHAT and CDR2 FQNNGV. This CDR3 reads CASSLVGLAGGFTGELFF. The CDR3 region has the DNA TGTGCCAGCAGCTTAGTGGGTCTAGCGGGAGGTTTCACCGGGGAGCTGTTTTTT.

Regarding this clone: Other DNA sequences in the same sample also yield this CDR3. This chain joins TRBV7-3 and TRBJ1-1; D not certain. V lost 5 bases and J lost 3, with 10 bases in between. The CDR3 spans 13 residues. CDR1 SGHTA and CDR2 FQGTGA come from the germline V gene. The DNA for the CDR3 is TGTGCCAGCAGCCCCCGTCGAGACACTGAAGCTTTCTTT. Translation: CASSPRRDTEAFF.

The V gene is TRBV19, the J gene TRBJ2-3; D uncertain. The CDR3 loop spans 14 amino acids. CDR1 is LNHDA, CDR2 SQIVND, per germline (reference sequence). V lost 8 bases and J lost 4, with 16 bases in between. The CDR3, as DNA: TGTGCCAGTTCTCAACCGGGTGGTTCAGATACGCAGTATTTT. Translating it yields CASSQPGGSDTQYF.

CDR3 in amino acids: CASSLTSAYEQYF. The CDR3 DNA reads TGCGCCAGCAGCCTAACATCTGCCTACGAGCAGTACTTC. The J gene is TRBJ2-7, the V gene TRBV4-1; D is unclear. With 4 bases removed from V and 2 bases from J, the gap between germline ends came to 9 bases. Germline V lookup: CDR1 MGHRA, CDR2 YSYEKL. This CDR3 is built from 13 residues.

This clone was counted once. The chain has TRBV28 and TRBJ1-2; maybe TRBD1 (5 bases). The germline V and J ends were trimmed by 2 bases and 3 bases, with 13 bases remaining between them. The CDR3 totals 15 residues. The germline V gene encodes CDR1 MDHEN and CDR2 SYDVKM. The CDR3 here is CASSLLEGPYYGYTF. In nucleotides, the CDR3 is TGTGCCAGCAGTTTACTGGAGGGGCCATACTATGGCTACACCTTC.

The sample holds one count of this clone. This sequence joins TRBV29-1 and TRBJ2-1, with 7 positions matching TRBD1. The junction had 14 bases not matched to a gene; V was cut back by 4 bases and J by 2 bases. Per germline, CDR1 SQVTM and CDR2 ANQGSEA. This CDR3 is built from 17 residues. The CDR3 DNA reads TGCAGCGTTGTGAAAGGGGGCAAAAGCCCTACCTACAATGAGCAGTTCTTC. Translated: CSVVKGGKSPTYNEQFF.

The chain combines TRBV4-2 with TRBJ2-1; 10 bases map to TRBD2. The CDR3 totals 16 residues. V was clipped by 1 base and J by 6 bases; unmatched bases: 6. Germline assignment: CDR1 LGHNA and CDR2 YNFKEQ. CDR3 loop: CASSQVALAGVNEQFF. CDR3 DNA: TGTGCCAGCAGCCAAGTTGCGCTAGCGGGAGTCAATGAGCAGTTCTTC.

The chain employs TRBV5-4 and TRBJ2-7; a possible D gene is TRBD2 (6 bases). This CDR3 spans 15 amino acids. CDR1 and CDR2 (germline): SGHNT, YYREEE (reference sequence). Trimming took off 4 bases at V and 4 bases at J, with 18 bases between the two ends. The CDR3 DNA is TGTGCCAGCAGCCCTGGCGGGGCAGGGAGGTACGAGCAGTACTTC. Translation: CASSPGGAGRYEQYF.

This rearrangement joins TRBV5-1 to TRBJ1-3, with D hard to call. The CDR3 totals 15 residues. The V gene lost 0 bases and the J gene lost 0 bases, with 7 bases spanning the gap. Germline-derived CDR1 and CDR2 are SGHRS and YFSETQ. Here the CDR3 reads CASSLDLSSGNTIYF. CDR3 in DNA: TGCGCCAGCAGCTTGGACCTCAGCTCTGGAAACACCATATATTTT.

The CDR3 region has the DNA TGTGCCACCAGCATTGACCTAGCGGGGGGGCCCCTCAGGGTTTACGAGCAGTACTTC. Protein sequence: CATSIDLAGGPLRVYEQYF. The rearrangement uses TRBV15 and TRBJ2-7; 12 bases align to TRBD2. In germline, CDR1 is LNHNV, CDR2 YYDKDF (reference sequence). The CDR3 length is 19 residues. With 4 bases clipped from V and 4 bases from J, the junction kept 17 bases outside the gene matches.

CDR3 nucleotides: TGTGCCTGGAGTTCCCTTAGTGGCACTGAAGCTTTCTTT. Its protein product is CAWSSLSGTEAFF. The chain links TRBV30 to TRBJ1-1; no clear D gene. CDR1 and CDR2 (germline): GTSNPN, SVGIG (reference sequence). The CDR3 length is 13 residues. V lost 2 bases to trimming and J lost 4 bases, with 11 bases between them.

This chain joins TRBV20-1 and TRBJ2-7; no clear D gene. The CDR3 spans 11 residues. Germline V gene sequence: CDR1 DFQATT, CDR2 SNEGSKA (reference sequence). Trimming took off 4 bases at V and 2 bases at J, with 6 bases between the two ends. In nucleotides, the CDR3 is TGCAGTGCTACAGGTCCCTACGAGCAGTACTTC. This sequence encodes CSATGPYEQYF.

On this clone: The junction and the germline gene differ at one end; a read error may be behind it. This CDR3 is also generated by other DNA sequences in the sample. The CDR3 nucleotides read TGTGCCAGCAGCTCACAAAATTCCCCCCTCCACTTT. Amino acid sequence: CASSSQNSPLHF. V gene TRBV7-2 combines with J gene TRBJ1-6; D gene uncertain. The CDR3 is made up of 12 amino acids. Germline V gene lookup returns CDR1 SGHTA and CDR2 FQGNSA.

This chain connects TRBV9 to TRBJ2-7; TRBD1 agrees at 9 bases. The ends lost 2 bases at V and 5 bases at J; junction bases unmatched: 11. Germline V gene data show CDR1 as SGDLS and CDR2 as YYNGEE. This CDR3 spans 16 amino acids. CDR3 sequence: CASSVSPGQGYHEQYF. CDR3 nucleotide sequence: TGTGCCAGCAGCGTTTCCCCGGGACAGGGTTATCACGAGCAGTACTTC.

V usage is TRBV7-2 and J usage is TRBJ2-7; 7 nucleotides agree with TRBD2. From germline, CDR1 is SGHTA and CDR2 FQGNSA. The CDR3 contains 15 residues. Losses at the gene ends were 5 bases for V and 5 bases for J; bases not matched to a gene: 12. The CDR3 sequence is CASSPRRRELNEQYF. CDR3 sequence (DNA): TGTGCCAGCAGCCCCAGAAGGCGGGAGCTCAACGAGCAGTACTTC.

The J gene is TRBJ2-7, the V gene TRBV7-2; D gene unclear. The CDR3 is 13 residues long. V gave up 2 bases and J gave up 7 bases, with 12 bases separating them. The V gene's germline CDR1 is SGHTA and CDR2 FQGNSA. The CDR3 DNA follows: TGTGCCAGCAGCTTATCGTTCGCTGAGGAGCAGTACTTC. As protein: CASSLSFAEEQYF.